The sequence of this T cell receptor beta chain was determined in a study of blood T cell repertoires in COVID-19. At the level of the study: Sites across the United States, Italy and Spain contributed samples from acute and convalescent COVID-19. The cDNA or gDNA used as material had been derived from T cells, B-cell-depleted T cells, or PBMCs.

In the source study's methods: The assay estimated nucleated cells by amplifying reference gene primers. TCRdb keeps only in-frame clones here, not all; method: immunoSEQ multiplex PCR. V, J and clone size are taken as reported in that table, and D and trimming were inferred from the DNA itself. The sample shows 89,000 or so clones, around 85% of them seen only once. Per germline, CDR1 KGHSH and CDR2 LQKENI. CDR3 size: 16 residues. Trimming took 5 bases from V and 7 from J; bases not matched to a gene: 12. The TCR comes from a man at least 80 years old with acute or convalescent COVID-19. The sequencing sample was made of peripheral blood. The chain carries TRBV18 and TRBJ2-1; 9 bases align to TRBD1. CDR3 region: CASSVLGTGPRNEQFF. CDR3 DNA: TGTGCCAGCTCAGTACTCGGGACAGGGCCAAGGAATGAGCAGTTCTTC. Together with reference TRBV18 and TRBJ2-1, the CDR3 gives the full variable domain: NAGVMQNPRHLVRRRGQEARLRCSPMKGHSHVYWYRQLPEEGLKFMVYLQKENIIDESGMPKERFSAEFPKEGPSILRIQQVVRGDSAAYFCASSVLGTGPRNEQFFGPGTRLTVL.